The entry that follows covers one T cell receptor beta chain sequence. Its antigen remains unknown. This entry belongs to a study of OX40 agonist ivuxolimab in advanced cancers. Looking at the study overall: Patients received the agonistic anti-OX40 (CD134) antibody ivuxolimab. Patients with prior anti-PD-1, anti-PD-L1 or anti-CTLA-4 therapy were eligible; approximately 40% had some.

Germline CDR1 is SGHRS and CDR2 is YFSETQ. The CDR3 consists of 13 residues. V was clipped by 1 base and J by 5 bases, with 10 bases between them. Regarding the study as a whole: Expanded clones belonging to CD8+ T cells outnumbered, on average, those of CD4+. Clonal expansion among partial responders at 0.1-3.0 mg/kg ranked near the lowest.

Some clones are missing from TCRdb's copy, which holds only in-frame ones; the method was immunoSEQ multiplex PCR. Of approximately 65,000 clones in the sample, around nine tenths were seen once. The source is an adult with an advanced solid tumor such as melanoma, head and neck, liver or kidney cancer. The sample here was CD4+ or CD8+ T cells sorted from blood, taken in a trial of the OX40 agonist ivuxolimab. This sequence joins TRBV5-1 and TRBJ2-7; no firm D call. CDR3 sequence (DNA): TGCGCCAGCAGCTTGATGGCAGCCCACGAGCAGTACTTC. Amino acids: CASSLMAAHEQYF.